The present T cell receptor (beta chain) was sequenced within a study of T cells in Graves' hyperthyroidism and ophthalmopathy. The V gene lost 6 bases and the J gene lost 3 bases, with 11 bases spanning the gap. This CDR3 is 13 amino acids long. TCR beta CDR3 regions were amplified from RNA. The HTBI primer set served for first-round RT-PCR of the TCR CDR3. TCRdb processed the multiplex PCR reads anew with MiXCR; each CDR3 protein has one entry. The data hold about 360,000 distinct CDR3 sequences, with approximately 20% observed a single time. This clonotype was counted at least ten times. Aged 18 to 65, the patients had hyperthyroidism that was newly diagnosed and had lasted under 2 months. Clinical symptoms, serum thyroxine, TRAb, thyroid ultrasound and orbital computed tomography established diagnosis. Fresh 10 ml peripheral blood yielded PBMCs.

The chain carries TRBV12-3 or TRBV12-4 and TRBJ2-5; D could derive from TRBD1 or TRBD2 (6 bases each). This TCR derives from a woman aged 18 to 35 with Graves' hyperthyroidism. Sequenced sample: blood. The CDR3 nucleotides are TGTGCCAGCAGCAGGGGAGGTGAAGAGACCCAGTACTTC. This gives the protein CASSRGGEETQYF.